Each of the 21 T cell receptor beta chains below was sequenced from the same sample in a study of T cell clonotyping in hematopoietic cell transplantation. As to time point: recipient sample about 28 days before transplant, after cytoreduction. Using immunoSEQ multiplex PCR, the repertoire was profiled, and TCRdb retains in-frame clones only, with some absent. The sample lists tens of thousands of clones, 70% to 75% occurring once. The sequencing used peripheral blood mononuclear cells, collected before stem cell transplant. The receptors were sampled from a man in his fifties with myelodysplastic syndrome. Some clones in this sample may be carry-over from other donors' samples.

V and J are TRBV28 and TRBJ1-5; no reliable D call. Germline lookup yields CDR1 MDHEN and CDR2 SYDVKM. The CDR3 is 12 residues long. The V gene lost 4 bases and the J gene lost 6 bases, with 7 bases spanning the gap. This chain's CDR3 is CASSSLGQPQHF. CDR3 nucleotides: TGTGCCAGCAGTTCTCTTGGTCAGCCCCAGCATTTT.

The CDR3 DNA is TGTGCCAGCTTGGGATCCTATGGCTACACCTTC. Its translation: CASLGSYGYTF. The rearrangement joins TRBV28 to TRBJ1-2; D is unclear. V was trimmed by 8 bases and J by 4 bases, leaving 8 bases between them. CDR1 and CDR2 (germline): MDHEN, SYDVKM. The CDR3 extends over 11 amino acids.

The V and J genes are TRBV5-1 and TRBJ2-3, with a tentative D call TRBD2 (5 bases). Trimming shortened V by 4 bases and J by 9 bases, and 15 bases separated the two germline ends. CDR1 and CDR2 (germline): SGHRS, YFSETQ. This CDR3 contains 13 residues. The CDR3 sequence: CASSIGLDETQYF. The CDR3 DNA reads TGCGCCAGCAGCATAGGACTTGACGAGACGCAGTATTTT.

The rearrangement joins TRBV28 to TRBJ1-4, with D possibly matching TRBD1 (5 bases). Per the germline V gene, CDR1 is MDHEN and CDR2 is SYDVKM. The CDR3 sequence is 14 residues long. With 6 bases removed from V and 5 bases from J, the gap between germline ends came to 13 bases. CDR3 sequence reads: CASSLSGINEKLFF. The DNA for the CDR3 is TGTGCCAGCAGCCTTTCAGGGATCAATGAAAAACTGTTTTTT.

The J gene is TRBJ2-1, the V gene TRBV5-1; D remains ambiguous. Germline V gene sequence: CDR1 SGHRS, CDR2 YFSETQ. The CDR3 is 16 residues long. Trimming removed 0 bases from V and 0 bases from J, with 10 bases in between. CDR3 in amino acids: CASSLAVLSSYNEQFF. The CDR3 DNA follows: TGCGCCAGCAGCTTGGCTGTCTTAAGCTCCTACAATGAGCAGTTCTTC.

This clone was counted a few times. The chain links TRBV11-2 to TRBJ2-5, with 7 nucleotides matching TRBD2. V was pared by 4 bases and J by 2 bases, with 7 bases of the junction left unmatched. The V gene's germline CDR1 is SGHAT and CDR2 FQNNGV. There are 15 residues in the CDR3. The CDR3 sequence: CASSSLSGSQETQYF. The CDR3 region has the DNA TGTGCCAGCAGCTCCCTTAGCGGGTCACAAGAGACCCAGTACTTC.

The chain links TRBV7-2 to TRBJ2-7; D may be TRBD2 (7 bases). The CDR3 extends over 14 amino acids. Germline V gives CDR1 SGHTA, CDR2 FQGNSA. The V and J ends lost 2 bases and 5 bases respectively, with 13 bases between them. The CDR3 sequence is CASSLFRGGHEQYF. In DNA form, the CDR3 reads TGTGCCAGCAGCTTATTTAGGGGGGGCCACGAGCAGTACTTC.

The chain has TRBV5-1 and TRBJ2-7, with D uncertain. CDR1 is SGHRS and CDR2 is YFSETQ in the germline V gene. The CDR3 runs to 15 residues. V was trimmed by 1 base and J by 3 bases, leaving 14 bases between them. The CDR3: CASSLMGAAFYEQYF. The CDR3, as DNA: TGCGCCAGCAGCTTGATGGGTGCTGCCTTCTACGAGCAGTACTTC.

This clone was seen a few times. The rearrangement joins TRBV6-6 to TRBJ2-7; 7 bases fit TRBD2. The length of the CDR3 is 16 residues. Germline-derived CDR1 and CDR2 are MNHNY and SVGAGI (reference sequence). J was trimmed by 1 base and V by 2 bases; bases with no gene match: 8. CDR3 region: CASSYPQGGISYEQYF. In DNA, the CDR3 is TGTGCCAGCAGTTACCCCCAGGGAGGGATATCCTACGAGCAGTACTTC.

The chain employs TRBV2 and TRBJ1-1; D is undetermined. Germline V gives CDR1 SNHLY, CDR2 FYNNEI. The CDR3 is 15 amino acids. The V end lost 7 bases, the J end lost 5 bases, and 20 bases lay between the germline ends. The CDR3 DNA follows: TGTGCCAGCACCCAGGCCGGAGGCGGGCGGACTGAAGCTTTCTTT. Its translation: CASTQAGGGRTEAFF.

This chain joins TRBV6-5 and TRBJ2-7; D is possibly TRBD2 (6 bases). Germline loops: CDR1 MNHEY, CDR2 SVGAGI. This CDR3 contains 14 residues. The V gene lost 7 bases and the J gene lost 2 bases, with 15 bases spanning the gap. CDR3 residues: CASTPSGTPYEQYF. The CDR3 DNA reads TGTGCCAGCACCCCGTCAGGGACTCCCTACGAGCAGTACTTC.

There are a few counts of this clone. The rearrangement links TRBV7-2 to TRBJ1-5; D call uncertain. V was clipped by 2 bases and J by 2 bases, with 7 bases between them. The length of the CDR3 is 14 residues. Germline V CDR1 and CDR2: SGHTA, FQGNSA. DNA for the CDR3: TGTGCCAGCAGCTTATTTGACGGCAATCAGCCCCAGCATTTT. It encodes CASSLFDGNQPQHF.

This clone appeared a single time. This chain joins TRBV28 and TRBJ1-4; tentatively, D is TRBD1 (5 bases). CDR3 length: 14 amino acids. From germline, CDR1 is MDHEN and CDR2 SYDVKM. V lost 3 bases and J lost 3, with 8 bases in between. Written as DNA, the CDR3 is TGTGCCAGCAGTTTGGGAGGGGCTAATGAAAAACTGTTTTTT. Translation gives CASSLGGANEKLFF.

This chain uses TRBV2 with TRBJ2-6, with 10 bases that match TRBD1. V was pared by 6 bases and J by 4 bases, with 6 bases of the junction left unmatched. The CDR3 loop spans 16 amino acids. Germline CDR1 reads SNHLY; CDR2 reads FYNNEI. The CDR3 here is CASRSGQGLGANVLTF. DNA for the CDR3: TGTGCCAGCAGATCGGGACAGGGGCTGGGGGCCAACGTCCTGACTTTC.

The rearrangement joins TRBV13 to TRBJ1-2; no firm D call. Trimming shortened V by 2 bases and J by 0 bases, and 4 bases separated the two germline ends. CDR3 length: 13 amino acids. CDR1 is PRHDT and CDR2 is FYEKMQ in the germline V gene (reference sequence). CDR3 nucleotides: TGTGCCAGCAGCTTACGTACTAACTATGGCTACACCTTC. This translates into CASSLRTNYGYTF.

The chain recombines TRBV10-3 with TRBJ2-7, with D uncertain. With 6 bases removed from V and 0 bases from J, the gap between germline ends came to 6 bases. The CDR3 contains 12 residues. CDR1 is ENHRY and CDR2 is SYGVKD in the germline V gene. CDR3 nucleotides: TGTGCCATCAGCAGGAGCTCCTACGAGCAGTACTTC. It yields the protein CAISRSSYEQYF.

This chain joins TRBV5-1 and TRBJ2-7; the D gene is possibly TRBD2 (5 bases). The CDR3 contains 16 residues. Deletions cut 0 bases from V and 3 bases from J, with 16 bases between. Germline CDR1 reads SGHRS; CDR2 reads YFSETQ. This CDR3 is CASSLAGYGENYEQYF. For the CDR3, the DNA is TGCGCCAGCAGCTTGGCCGGCTACGGGGAAAACTACGAGCAGTACTTC.

The V gene is TRBV28, the J gene TRBJ1-5; tentatively, D is TRBD1 (5 bases). CDR1 and CDR2 from the germline V gene are MDHEN and SYDVKM. Trimming stripped 5 bases from V and 0 bases from J, with 14 bases between. The CDR3 is 16 amino acids. Here the CDR3 DNA reads TGTGCCAGCAGTCCAGGAGGGGCGGATAGCAATCAGCCCCAGCATTTT. Residues: CASSPGGADSNQPQHF.

The chain is built from TRBV25-1 and TRBJ1-4, with D possibly being TRBD1 (6 bases). This CDR3 has 17 amino acids. Germline V gene sequence: CDR1 MGHDK, CDR2 SYGVNS. V was trimmed by 6 bases and J by 2 bases, leaving 19 bases between them. CDR3 residues: CASSRKGRGSTNEKLFF. The CDR3 DNA reads TGTGCCAGCAGCCGTAAGGGCAGGGGATCGACTAATGAAAAACTGTTTTTT.

The chain has TRBV11-1 and TRBJ2-1; TRBD2 is a possible D gene (6 bases). The CDR3 extends over 15 amino acids. V was pared by 5 bases and J by 9 bases, with 20 bases between. Germline CDR1 and CDR2: SGHAT and FQDESV (reference sequence). The CDR3, as DNA: TGTGCCAGCAGCCCGGGAATACGGGGGAGGATTGAGCAGTTCTTC. It is translated as CASSPGIRGRIEQFF.

The rearrangement uses TRBV28 and TRBJ1-5; tentatively, D is TRBD1 (6 bases). Germline CDR1 reads MDHEN; CDR2 reads SYDVKM. The CDR3 runs 15 residues. Between the trimmed V and J ends, which lost 5 bases and 3 bases, there was a span of 14 bases. The CDR3 sequence is CASSAQRGINQPQHF. The CDR3 DNA is TGTGCCAGCAGTGCCCAAAGGGGGATCAATCAGCCCCAGCATTTT.